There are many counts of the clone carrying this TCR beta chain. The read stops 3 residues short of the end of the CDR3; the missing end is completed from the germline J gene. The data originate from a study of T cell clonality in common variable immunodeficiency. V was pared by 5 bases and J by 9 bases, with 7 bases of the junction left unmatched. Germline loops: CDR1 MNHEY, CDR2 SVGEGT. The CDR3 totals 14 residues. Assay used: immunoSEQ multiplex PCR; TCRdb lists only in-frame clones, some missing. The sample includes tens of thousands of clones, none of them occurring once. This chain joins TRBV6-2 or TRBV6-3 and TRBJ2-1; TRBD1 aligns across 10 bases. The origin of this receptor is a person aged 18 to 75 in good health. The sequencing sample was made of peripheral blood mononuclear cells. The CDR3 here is CASSPGTGVSEQFF. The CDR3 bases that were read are TGTGCCAGCAGTCCCGGGACAGGGGTGAGTGAG.